The 25 T cell receptor beta chains in this list originate from one sample, sequenced in a study of blood T cells in healthy people across ages. Using a J-beta primer mix together with a sample-barcoded 5' primer, a second PCR was run for about 6 to 12 cycles. TCRdb reprocessed the 5' RACE reads via MiXCR and lists one record per CDR3 protein. The sample lists 550,000 to 750,000 distinct CDR3 sequences, 20% to 25% occurring once. What was sequenced was blood. All receptors derive from a man in his 70s in good health.

V gene TRBV5-1 combines with J gene TRBJ1-1; TRBD1 is a possible D gene (6 bases). Per the germline V gene, CDR1 is SGHRS and CDR2 is YFSETQ. Trimming took off 2 bases at V and 2 bases at J, with 13 bases between the two ends. This CDR3 contains 15 residues. The CDR3 sequence is CASSFTGHTNTEAFF. CDR3 bases: TGCGCCAGCAGCTTCACGGGACATACAAACACTGAAGCTTTCTTT.

V gene TRBV6-2 or TRBV6-3 combines with J gene TRBJ2-1; D might be TRBD2 (6 bases). The J call is doubtful: the DNA matches TRBJ2-7 better. Per the germline V gene, CDR1 is MNHEY and CDR2 is SVGEGT. The CDR3 runs to 14 residues. The CDR3 reads CASRNSGASYEQYF. As DNA, the CDR3 is TGTGCCAGCAGAAATAGCGGCGCCTCCTACGAGCAGTACTTC.

This clonotype was picked up a small number of times. The chain is built from TRBV12-3 or TRBV12-4 and TRBJ2-2, with D perhaps TRBD1 (6 bases). CDR3 length: 14 residues. V lost 5 bases and J 3 bases, leaving 10 bases between the germline ends. CDR3 protein: CASSTGQYTGELFF. The CDR3 DNA is TGTGCCAGCAGTACGGGACAATACACCGGGGAGCTGTTTTTT.

This clonotype came up a few times. The CDR3 protein is CASSEPFEQYF. The DNA of the CDR3 is TGTGCCAGCAGTGAACCCTTCGAGCAGTACTTC. The chain carries TRBV6-1 and TRBJ2-7, with no clear D. From germline, CDR1 is MNHNS and CDR2 SASEGT. The CDR3 is 11 residues long. Trimming removed 2 bases at V and 6 bases at J, with 5 bases between.

The rearrangement links TRBV20-1 to TRBJ2-5; D may be TRBD2 (5 bases). The CDR3 extends over 14 amino acids. V lost 0 bases and J 3 bases, leaving 11 bases between the germline ends. Per germline, CDR1 DFQATT and CDR2 SNEGSKA (reference sequence). The chain's CDR3 is CSARDTVTKETQYF. The CDR3 DNA sequence: TGCAGTGCTAGAGACACAGTGACTAAAGAGACCCAGTACTTC.

The rearrangement joins TRBV20-1 to TRBJ1-4; D not certain. CDR1 DFQATT and CDR2 SNEGSKA come from the germline V gene (reference sequence). The CDR3 extends over 13 amino acids. V dropped 1 base and J dropped 8 bases, with 11 bases sitting between them. CDR3 bases: TGCAGTGCTAGAGGCCGAAGTGAAGAAAAACTGTTTTTT. Its translation: CSARGRSEEKLFF.

This rearrangement joins TRBV20-1 to TRBJ2-7; the D call may be TRBD1 or TRBD2 (6 bases each). The CDR3 spans 14 residues. The germline CDR1 and CDR2 sequences are DFQATT and SNEGSKA (reference sequence). Deletions cut 1 base from V and 3 bases from J, with 13 bases between. CDR3 in DNA: TGCAGTGCTAGAGGCCCGAGGGGGGACTACGAGCAGTACTTC. Its protein product is CSARGPRGDYEQYF.

The sample holds a few counts of this clonotype. The chain uses TRBV12-3 or TRBV12-4 and TRBJ2-5, with D perhaps TRBD1 (5 bases). The J call may be in error: the DNA end matches TRBJ2-7 better. CDR3 length: 14 amino acids. In DNA, the CDR3 is TGTGCCAGCAGTTTTGCCAGGGTCGCCTACGAGCAGTACTTC. This encodes CASSFARVAYEQYF.

The table lists this clonotype with a few counts. Germline is not matched at one junction end, which may reflect a read error. The chain couples TRBV7-7 to TRBJ2-5, with a weak D call TRBD1 (6 bases). The closer fit of TRBJ2-1 to the DNA end suggests the J call may be wrong. CDR3 length equals 15 residues. CDR1 and CDR2 from the germline V gene are SSHAT and FNYEAQ (reference sequence). Here the CDR3 reads CASSKDSPPNPRQFF. In nucleotides, the CDR3 is TGTGCTAGCAGCAAGGACAGCCCACCTAATCCACGGCAGTTCTTC.

This clonotype was counted between two and nine times. This chain joins TRBV11-2 and TRBJ2-3, with no clear D. From germline, CDR1 is SGHAT and CDR2 FQNNGV. V was clipped by 4 bases and J by 2 bases, with 13 bases between them. The CDR3 spans 15 residues. CDR3: CASSSHTLVTDTQYF. Written as DNA, the CDR3 is TGTGCCAGCAGCTCTCATACCCTAGTCACAGATACGCAGTATTTT.

This clonotype was seen more than once but under ten times. This chain uses TRBV28 with TRBJ2-5; D may be TRBD1 (6 bases). V lost 1 base, J lost 2 bases, and 11 bases lay in between. CDR1 and CDR2 from the germline V gene are MDHEN and SYDVKM. This CDR3 has 15 amino acids. The CDR3 DNA reads TGTGCCAGCAGTTTATATCCTGGACAGCAAGAGACCCAGTACTTC. Translation: CASSLYPGQQETQYF.

This clonotype was seen many times. This chain links TRBV28 with TRBJ2-2; D is unclear. There are 16 residues in the CDR3. Germline CDR1 and CDR2: MDHEN and SYDVKM. V was pared by 3 bases and J by 3 bases, with 14 bases between. CDR3 region: CASSLTRTPHTGELFF. CDR3 DNA: TGTGCCAGCAGTTTGACGCGGACCCCGCACACCGGGGAGCTGTTTTTT. Based on the CDR3 plus reference TRBV28 and TRBJ2-2, the full variable domain is DVKVTQSSRYLVKRTGEKVFLECVQDMDHENMFWYRQDPGLGLRLIYFSYDVKMKEKGDIPEGYSVSREKKERFSLILESASTNQTSMYLCASSLTRTPHTGELFFGEGSRLTVL.

The rearrangement links TRBV20-1 to TRBJ2-3; 8 bases line up with TRBD2. Losses at the gene ends were 3 bases for V and 2 bases for J; bases not matched to a gene: 16. The germline CDR1 and CDR2 sequences are DFQATT and SNEGSKA (reference sequence). The CDR3 sequence is 18 residues long. CDR3 protein: CSASTPYIAGRHTDTQYF. CDR3 coding DNA: TGCAGTGCTAGCACGCCATATATAGCGGGACGACACACAGATACGCAGTATTTT.

The rearrangement links TRBV9 to TRBJ2-5, with 7 bases aligning to TRBD1. Germline V gives CDR1 SGDLS, CDR2 YYNGEE. The CDR3 runs to 14 residues. With V trimmed by 2 bases and J by 5 bases, 6 bases remained unmatched. CDR3 amino acids: CASSVSDRVETQYF. The CDR3 DNA reads as TGTGCCAGCAGCGTTTCAGACAGGGTGGAGACCCAGTACTTC.

There are a few counts of this clonotype. V gene TRBV2 combines with J gene TRBJ1-4; D gene unclear. Germline-derived CDR1 and CDR2 are SNHLY and FYNNEI. Trimming took 2 bases from V and 1 from J, leaving 8 bases between them. The CDR3 has 15 amino acids. In DNA form, the CDR3 reads TGTGCCAGCAGTGAATTGGTGGGAACTAATGAAAAACTGTTTTTT. The encoded protein is CASSELVGTNEKLFF.

CDR3: CASSSGTSDQETQYF. Written as DNA, the CDR3 is TGCGCCAGCAGTTCCGGGACTAGCGACCAAGAGACCCAGTACTTC. V is TRBV5-1 and J is TRBJ2-5, with TRBD2 matching over 10 bases. The CDR3 is made up of 15 amino acids. With 5 bases clipped from V and 0 bases from J, the junction kept 4 bases outside the gene matches. The germline V gene encodes CDR1 SGHRS and CDR2 YFSETQ.

V is TRBV2 and J is TRBJ2-1; possible D gene TRBD1, 6 bases. Looked up from germline, CDR1 is SNHLY and CDR2 is FYNNEI. V lost 1 base and J 4 bases, leaving 17 bases between the germline ends. This CDR3 is built from 17 residues. This chain's CDR3 is CASSEVGTGQFYNEQFF. As DNA, the CDR3 is TGTGCCAGCAGTGAAGTCGGGACCGGACAGTTTTACAATGAGCAGTTCTTC. The whole variable domain, remainder taken from reference TRBV2 and TRBJ2-1, is EPEVTQTPSHQVTQMGQEVILRCVPISNHLYFYWYRQILGQKVEFLVSFYNNEISEKSEIFDDQFSVERPDGSNFTLKIRSTKLEDSAMYFCASSEVGTGQFYNEQFFGPGTRLTVL.

Only a few counts were recorded for this clonotype. V and J are TRBV6-5 and TRBJ2-1; 11 positions match TRBD2. Germline V lookup: CDR1 MNHEY, CDR2 SVGAGI. The CDR3 consists of 16 residues. V lost 4 bases, J lost 4 bases, and 6 bases stayed unmatched. CDR3 protein: CASSSATSGKYNEQFF. Here the CDR3 DNA reads TGTGCCAGCAGTTCCGCGACTAGCGGGAAATACAATGAGCAGTTCTTC.

The V and J genes are TRBV20-1 and TRBJ2-7, with 9 bases fitting TRBD2. The CDR3 sequence is 21 residues long. Germline V gene sequence: CDR1 DFQATT, CDR2 SNEGSKA (reference sequence). With 6 bases clipped from V and 2 bases from J, the junction kept 29 bases outside the gene matches. CDR3 amino acids: CSAMSLEDSGGSGRRAYEQYF. DNA for the CDR3: TGCAGTGCCATGAGCCTAGAGGACAGCGGGGGTAGCGGGAGAAGAGCCTACGAGCAGTACTTC.

This clonotype showed up just once. The chain employs TRBV20-1 and TRBJ2-3, with unresolved D. V lost 6 bases, J lost 0 bases, and 19 bases lay in between. The CDR3 runs to 16 residues. Germline assignment: CDR1 DFQATT and CDR2 SNEGSKA (reference sequence). The CDR3 sequence: CSASKREVSSTDTQYF. The CDR3 DNA sequence: TGCAGTGCCTCGAAACGCGAGGTCTCTAGCACAGATACGCAGTATTTT.

This clonotype has only a few counts. The chain couples TRBV15 to TRBJ1-2, with 8 bases lining up with TRBD1. The CDR3 is made up of 13 amino acids. The germline CDR1 and CDR2 sequences are LNHNV and YYDKDF (reference sequence). Trimming removed 1 base from V and 7 bases from J; junction bases left unmatched: 2. CDR3 bases: TGTGCCACCAGCAGAGTGACAGGGGTTGGCTACACCTTC. Encoded protein: CATSRVTGVGYTF. Using reference TRBV15 and TRBJ1-2 for the parts outside the CDR3, the full variable domain is DAMVIQNPRYQVTQFGKPVTLSCSQTLNHNVMYWYQQKSSQAPKLLFHYYDKDFNNEADTPDNFQSRRPNTSFCFLDIRSPGLGDTAMYLCATSRVTGVGYTFGSGTRLTVV.

This clonotype has a count of ten or more. V usage is TRBV9 and J usage is TRBJ2-7, with 10 bases fitting TRBD2. This CDR3 has 13 amino acids. Germline V lookup: CDR1 SGDLS, CDR2 YYNGEE. Trimming took 3 bases from V and 3 from J; bases not matched to a gene: 0. The CDR3 region has the DNA TGTGCCAGCAGCGGGACTAGCGGCTACGAGCAGTACTTC. This gives the protein CASSGTSGYEQYF.

The rearrangement joins TRBV10-3 to TRBJ2-4, with 11 bases lining up with TRBD2. CDR1 is ENHRY, CDR2 SYGVKD, per germline. This CDR3 has 16 amino acids. V was clipped by 0 bases and J by 5 bases; unmatched bases: 3. The CDR3 DNA follows: TGTGCCATCAGTGAGTCCGGGACTAGCGGCCAAAACATTCAGTACTTC. It specifies CAISESGTSGQNIQYF.

The V gene is TRBV5-1, the J gene TRBJ2-1, with TRBD1 matching 7 bases. The CDR3 has 17 residues. CDR1 and CDR2 from the germline V gene are SGHRS and YFSETQ. Losses at the gene ends were 4 bases for V and 0 bases for J; bases not matched to a gene: 10. CDR3 region: CASSRFSQGSSYNEQFF. In DNA, the CDR3 is TGCGCCAGCAGCCGGTTTTCACAGGGGAGCTCCTACAATGAGCAGTTCTTC.

With regard to this clonotype: A read error may account for a junction end that differs from germline. The genes are TRBV20-1 and TRBJ2-7; perhaps TRBD2 as D (6 bases). The CDR3 is 12 amino acids. Germline V CDR1 and CDR2: DFQATT, SNEGSKA (reference sequence). The CDR3 loop reads CRATGTGYEQYF. CDR3 DNA: TGCCGTGCTACTGGGACTGGCTACGAGCAGTACTTC.